This T cell receptor (beta chain) derives from a study of OX40 agonist ivuxolimab in advanced cancers. The overall study: Those treated in dose escalation had hepatocellular carcinoma, melanoma, renal cell cancer or head and neck cancer. With a range of roughly 20 to 80, age averaged approximately 60 years, and about 83% were male. Earlier anti-PD-1, anti-PD-L1 or anti-CTLA-4 therapy was permitted; over 35% had received some.

Clones were sequenced by immunoSEQ multiplex PCR, and TCRdb holds only the in-frame ones, with some missing. The repertoire holds roughly 60,000 clones, with less than 90% as singletons. The starting material was CD4+ or CD8+ T cells sorted from blood, obtained in a trial of the OX40 agonist ivuxolimab. The clonotype was recovered from an adult with an advanced solid tumor such as melanoma, head and neck, liver or kidney cancer.

The CDR3 sequence: CASSLAGVRGELFF. CDR3 nucleotides: TGTGCCAGCAGCTTAGCTGGGGTACGCGGGGAGCTGTTTTTT. The V call is TRBV11-2, the J call TRBJ2-2, with D hard to call. The CDR3 contains 14 residues. Per germline, CDR1 SGHAT and CDR2 FQNNGV. V was cut by 1 base and J by 7 bases, with 10 bases left in between.